These 32 T cell receptor beta chains came from one sample sequenced in a study of blood T cell repertoires in COVID-19. Generated by immunoSEQ multiplex PCR, the TCRdb table keeps only in-frame clones and is missing some. In the table there are approximately 74,000 clones, roughly 84% of which are singletons. Material: peripheral blood. These receptors were taken from a man at least 80 years old with active or convalescent COVID-19.

V and J are TRBV5-4 and TRBJ2-7, with a possible D match to TRBD1 (5 bases). Trimming removed 4 bases from V and 0 bases from J, with 11 bases in between. Germline-derived CDR1 and CDR2 are SGHNT and YYREEE (reference sequence). CDR3 length: 14 amino acids. CDR3 protein: CASSPDSYSYEQYF. The DNA of the CDR3 is TGTGCCAGCAGCCCAGACAGTTACTCCTACGAGCAGTACTTC.

This clone was counted between two and nine times. The chain employs TRBV5-4 and TRBJ2-5; 7 bases fit TRBD2. Germline CDR1 reads SGHNT; CDR2 reads YYREEE (reference sequence). CDR3 size: 15 residues. Trimming took 4 bases from V and 0 from J; bases not matched to a gene: 6. The CDR3 sequence is CASSPTSFYQETQYF. For the CDR3, the DNA is TGTGCCAGCAGCCCGACTAGCTTTTACCAAGAGACCCAGTACTTC.

Here the CDR3 reads CASSGTGYQPQHF. The CDR3 region has the DNA TGTGCCAGCAGTGGGACAGGTTATCAGCCCCAGCATTTT. The chain combines TRBV25-1 with TRBJ1-5; TRBD1 aligns across 7 bases. J was trimmed by 5 bases and V by 4 bases; bases with no gene match: 2. This CDR3 contains 13 residues. Per the germline V gene, CDR1 is MGHDK and CDR2 is SYGVNS.

The J gene is TRBJ1-5, the V gene TRBV6-5; TRBD1 matches 8 bases. The CDR3 has 15 amino acids. J was trimmed by 6 bases and V by 6 bases; bases with no gene match: 10. Germline assignment: CDR1 MNHEY and CDR2 SVGAGI. The CDR3 bases are TGTGCCAGCAGCGGGACAGGTTCGGACACTCAGCCCCAGCATTTT. As protein: CASSGTGSDTQPQHF.

The rearrangement links TRBV19 to TRBJ2-7; D gene uncertain. This CDR3 has 14 amino acids. The germline CDR1 and CDR2 sequences are LNHDA and SQIVND (reference sequence). V was clipped by 3 bases and J by 0 bases, with 9 bases between them. The CDR3 reads CASSISAVSYEQYF. CDR3 DNA sequence: TGTGCCAGTAGTATTTCGGCGGTCTCCTACGAGCAGTACTTC. The complete variable domain, with remaining parts taken from reference TRBV19 and TRBJ2-7, reads DGGITQSPKYLFRKEGQNVTLSCEQNLNHDAMYWYRQDPGQGLRLIYYSQIVNDFQKGDIAEGYSVSREKKESFPLTVTSAQKNPTAFYLCASSISAVSYEQYFGPGTRLTVT.

The chain couples TRBV6-5 to TRBJ2-1, with D unclear. The germline CDR1 and CDR2 sequences are MNHEY and SVGAGI. CDR3 length: 15 amino acids. The V end lost 4 bases, the J end lost 1 base, and 11 bases lay between the germline ends. CDR3 bases: TGTGCCAGCAGTTCCTCACCGGGTTCCTACAATGAGCAGTTCTTC. Translated: CASSSSPGSYNEQFF.

This chain uses TRBV7-2 with TRBJ1-5, with D hard to call. Germline V CDR1 and CDR2: SGHTA, FQGNSA. The V end was cut by 5 bases, the J end by 5 bases, with 16 bases between. The CDR3 is 15 residues long. The CDR3 DNA sequence: TGTGCCAGCAGCCCCGCCGGGATCGTTTATCAGCCCCAGCATTTT. Amino acid sequence: CASSPAGIVYQPQHF.

The rearrangement links TRBV6-5 to TRBJ2-1; D not resolved. Deletions cut 5 bases from V and 4 bases from J, with 6 bases between. Germline V lookup: CDR1 MNHEY, CDR2 SVGAGI. The CDR3 covers 12 residues. CDR3 sequence reads: CASSTPYNEQFF. Here the CDR3 DNA reads TGTGCCAGCAGTACTCCATACAATGAGCAGTTCTTC.

This rearrangement joins TRBV2 to TRBJ1-1; D is ambiguous. V lost 4 bases and J lost 5, with 8 bases in between. The CDR3 loop spans 12 amino acids. Germline CDR1 and CDR2: SNHLY and FYNNEI. The CDR3 region has the DNA TGTGCCAGCAGTGTGACACAAACTGAAGCTTTCTTT. Translated, it gives CASSVTQTEAFF.

This sequence joins TRBV28 and TRBJ1-3, with a weak D call TRBD1 (6 bases). V was clipped by 0 bases and J by 1 base, with 13 bases between them. Germline V gene data show CDR1 as MDHEN and CDR2 as SYDVKM. CDR3 length: 17 amino acids. CDR3 nucleotides: TGTGCCAGCAGTTTATGGGTTCGGGGGGCATCTGGAAACACCATATATTTT. Protein: CASSLWVRGASGNTIYF.

The chain couples TRBV19 to TRBJ2-2; D may be TRBD1 (6 bases). Germline V gives CDR1 LNHDA, CDR2 SQIVND (reference sequence). The V end lost 4 bases, the J end lost 4 bases, and 13 bases lay between the germline ends. The CDR3 is 15 residues long. CDR3 nucleotides: TGTGCCAGTAGTACCCGGACAGCCCCCACCGGGGAGCTGTTTTTT. Amino acids: CASSTRTAPTGELFF.

This clone was recorded only once. V gene TRBV2 combines with J gene TRBJ1-1; a possible D gene is TRBD1 (6 bases). Trimming left V 6 bases short and J 2 bases short, with 10 bases between. The CDR3 is 13 residues long. CDR1 is SNHLY, CDR2 FYNNEI, per germline. CDR3 region: CASRGQLNTEAFF. CDR3 DNA: TGTGCCAGCAGAGGACAGTTAAACACTGAAGCTTTCTTT.

The gene calls are TRBV6-2 or TRBV6-3 and TRBJ1-2; tentative D call: TRBD1 (6 bases). Germline CDR1 and CDR2: MNHEY and SVGEGT. Trimming left V 6 bases short and J 4 bases short, with 15 bases between. The CDR3 covers 14 residues. In DNA form, the CDR3 reads TGTGCCAGCAGCCTCCCGACAGGAACCTATGGCTACACCTTC. Its translation: CASSLPTGTYGYTF.

The genes are TRBV5-8 and TRBJ2-2; D remains ambiguous. Trimming removed 0 bases from V and 1 base from J, with 10 bases in between. Germline V gene lookup returns CDR1 SGHTS and CDR2 YDEGEE. The CDR3 spans 16 residues. CDR3 loop: CASSLVTPQNTGELFF. The CDR3 DNA reads TGTGCCAGCAGCTTGGTTACTCCTCAGAACACCGGGGAGCTGTTTTTT.

The genes are TRBV6-6 and TRBJ1-4; 10 nucleotides line up with TRBD1. This CDR3 comprises 13 residues. With V trimmed by 7 bases and J by 11 bases, 7 bases remained unmatched. Looked up from germline, CDR1 is MNHNY and CDR2 is SVGAGI (reference sequence). As DNA, the CDR3 is TGTGCCAGCAAAAAGGTGGGACAGGGGAAACTGTTTTTT. Its protein product is CASKKVGQGKLFF.

The chain recombines TRBV10-2 with TRBJ1-2; a weak D match, TRBD1 (5 bases). CDR3 size: 14 residues. Trimming removed 1 base from V and 6 bases from J, with 12 bases in between. CDR1 is WSHSY and CDR2 is SAAADI in the germline V gene. The CDR3: CASSEFQGSDGYTF. The CDR3 bases are TGCGCCAGCAGTGAGTTCCAGGGTTCCGATGGCTACACCTTC.

J is TRBJ1-1 and V is TRBV6-2 or TRBV6-3; 10 bases line up with TRBD1. The CDR3 consists of 17 residues. The germline CDR1 and CDR2 sequences are MNHEY and SVGEGT. The V gene end was trimmed by 2 bases and the J gene end by 1 base; junction bases not matched to a gene: 7. In DNA, the CDR3 is TGTGCCAGCAGTTACCCCCTGGGACAGGGGCGGAACACTGAAGCTTTCTTT. Amino acids: CASSYPLGQGRNTEAFF.

The rearrangement joins TRBV21-1 to TRBJ1-5. TRBV21-1 is an annotated pseudogene. This CDR3 region has 15 residues. CDR3 protein: CASSKSGVGNQPQHF. CDR3 DNA sequence: TGTGCCAGCAGCAAGTCGGGGGTGGGCAATCAGCCCCAGCATTTT.

The genes are TRBV3-1 (or the pseudogene TRBV3-2) and TRBJ1-3; D might be TRBD1 (5 bases). Germline V CDR1 and CDR2: LGHDT, YNNKEL (reference sequence). The V end was cut by 5 bases, the J end by 0 bases, with 14 bases between. The CDR3 has 16 residues. CDR3 coding DNA: TGTGCCAGCAGCTTACGACAGAGCCTCTCTGGAAACACCATATATTTT. It yields the protein CASSLRQSLSGNTIYF.

The chain carries TRBV5-8 and TRBJ2-1; 7 bases agree with TRBD1. J gave up 8 bases and V 3 bases, and 8 bases lay outside the gene matches. Germline V lookup: CDR1 SGHTS, CDR2 YDEGEE. This CDR3 spans 14 amino acids. The CDR3 protein is CASSYGTVKDEQFF. DNA of the CDR3: TGTGCCAGCAGCTATGGGACAGTCAAGGATGAGCAGTTCTTC. The whole variable domain, filled in from reference TRBV5-8 and TRBJ2-1, reads EAGVTQSPTHLIKTRGQQATLRCSPISGHTSVYWYQQALGLGLQFLLWYDEGEERNRGNFPPRFSGRQFPNYSSELNVNALELEDSALYLCASSYGTVKDEQFFGPGTRLTVL.

This clone is a singleton in its sample. The rearrangement joins TRBV3-1 (or the pseudogene TRBV3-2) to TRBJ2-7; D is ambiguous. The CDR3 loop spans 15 amino acids. Trimming removed 0 bases from V and 3 bases from J, with 12 bases in between. Germline V gene lookup returns CDR1 LGHDT and CDR2 YNNKEL (reference sequence). This chain's CDR3 is CASSQDLAIHYEQYF. In nucleotides, the CDR3 is TGTGCCAGCAGCCAAGATTTGGCCATACACTACGAGCAGTACTTC.

The CDR3 DNA reads as TGCGCCAGCAGCTTGGTACCAGGGGGCAATTCACCCCTCCACTTT. Translation: CASSLVPGGNSPLHF. The chain combines TRBV5-1 with TRBJ1-6, with TRBD1 matching over 8 bases. After removal of 0 bases from V and 7 bases from J, the junction contained 3 bases not matched to a gene. The CDR3 length is 15 residues. Germline CDR1 SGHRS, CDR2 YFSETQ.

V is TRBV5-1 and J is TRBJ2-7; a possible D gene is TRBD1 (5 bases). Germline V gene sequence: CDR1 SGHRS, CDR2 YFSETQ. The CDR3 covers 12 residues. Trimming removed 4 bases at V and 2 bases at J, with 7 bases between. The CDR3 is CASSRTTYEQYF. The CDR3 region has the DNA TGCGCCAGCAGCCGGACAACCTACGAGCAGTACTTC. Together with reference TRBV5-1 and TRBJ2-7, the CDR3 gives the full variable domain: KAGVTQTPRYLIKTRGQQVTLSCSPISGHRSVSWYQQTPGQGLQFLFEYFSETQRNKGNFPGRFSGRQFSNSRSEMNVSTLELGDSALYLCASSRTTYEQYFGPGTRLTVT.

The V call is TRBV6-2 or TRBV6-3, the J call TRBJ2-1; maybe TRBD2 (5 bases). Trimming pared 6 bases from V and 15 bases from J, leaving 18 bases between. This CDR3 contains 12 residues. Germline CDR1 is MNHEY and CDR2 is SVGEGT. CDR3 DNA sequence: TGTGCCAGCAGCCCCCCCGAGGGATCTCCGTTCTTC. Amino acids: CASSPPEGSPFF.

J is TRBJ2-3 and V is TRBV4-3, with 8 bases aligning to TRBD2. This CDR3 spans 17 amino acids. Germline V gene sequence: CDR1 LGHNA, CDR2 YSLEER. Germline trimming cut 2 bases from V and 0 bases from J; bases unmatched to any gene: 7. The CDR3 DNA sequence: TGCGCCAGCAGCCAAACTCGGGGGGGGACTAGCACAGATACGCAGTATTTT. It yields the protein CASSQTRGGTSTDTQYF.

In the case of this clone: The same CDR3 arises from other DNA sequences in this sample as well. V usage is TRBV7-6 and J usage is TRBJ2-2, with D perhaps matching TRBD2 (5 bases). This CDR3 has 16 residues. V lost 7 bases and J 8 bases, leaving 23 bases between the germline ends. Looked up from germline, CDR1 is SGHVS and CDR2 is FNYEAQ. For the CDR3, the DNA is TGTGCCAGCACCCTTAGCGCCGGCTTGACGGGGGGGGAGCTGTTTTTT. Its translation: CASTLSAGLTGGELFF.

The chain links TRBV15 to TRBJ2-5; 14 bases match TRBD2. Germline CDR1 reads LNHNV; CDR2 reads YYDKDF (reference sequence). The CDR3 length is 16 residues. Trimming removed 1 base from V and 4 bases from J; junction bases left unmatched: 2. DNA for the CDR3: TGTGCCACCAGCAGAGGGACTAGCGGGAGGTCAGAGACCCAGTACTTC. It codes for CATSRGTSGRSETQYF.

This chain links TRBV19 with TRBJ1-1; D unclear. CDR3 length: 13 amino acids. Germline assignment: CDR1 LNHDA and CDR2 SQIVND (reference sequence). With 8 bases removed from V and 3 bases from J, the gap between germline ends came to 13 bases. The CDR3 region is CASFGVGYTEAFF. The CDR3 coding sequence is TGTGCCAGTTTCGGGGTCGGGTACACTGAAGCTTTCTTT.

Only one count was recorded for this clone. The gene calls are TRBV2 and TRBJ1-2, with TRBD1 identical over 10 bases. Germline values: CDR1 SNHLY, CDR2 FYNNEI. The CDR3 sequence is 13 residues long. Germline trimming cut 6 bases from V and 4 bases from J; bases unmatched to any gene: 2. The CDR3 DNA reads as TGTGCCAGCAGCAGACAGGGGGCCTATGGCTACACCTTC. This sequence encodes CASSRQGAYGYTF.

The V call is TRBV7-2, the J call TRBJ1-1; D is unresolved. V was shortened by 3 bases and J by 11 bases, with 16 bases between the two germline ends. CDR3 length: 13 residues. Germline values: CDR1 SGHTA, CDR2 FQGNSA. CDR3 sequence (DNA): TGTGCCAGCAGCTTGAGGATAACTGATTGGGCTTTCTTT. This gives the protein CASSLRITDWAFF.

The chain recombines TRBV5-5 with TRBJ2-1; no firm D call. V dropped 2 bases and J dropped 5 bases, with 8 bases sitting between them. The CDR3 is made up of 13 amino acids. The V gene's germline CDR1 is SGHKS and CDR2 YYEKEE (reference sequence). CDR3 nucleotide sequence: TGTGCCAGCAGCTTTTCCCCGGACAATGAGCAGTTCTTC. It is translated as CASSFSPDNEQFF.

This clone has only a few counts. The chain is built from TRBV3-1 (or the pseudogene TRBV3-2) and TRBJ1-3, with D possibly matching TRBD1 (5 bases). The CDR3 has 13 amino acids. The ends were cut back, 6 bases at V and 3 bases at J, with 9 bases in the middle. Germline V gene data show CDR1 as LGHDT and CDR2 as YNNKEL (reference sequence). The CDR3 DNA sequence: TGTGCCAGCAGGGCAGGGAATGGAAACACCATATATTTT. Its protein is CASRAGNGNTIYF.